The T cell receptor beta chain described here comes from a study of blood T cell repertoires in COVID-19. The V gene's germline CDR1 is SGHTA and CDR2 FQGNSA. The CDR3 has 15 residues. V was pared by 5 bases and J by 3 bases, with 7 bases of the junction left unmatched. In this sample, this clone turned up a few times. The repertoire was sequenced with immunoSEQ multiplex PCR; TCRdb's copy has only in-frame clones and lacks some. The table records about 250,000 clones, 70% to 90% of them present only once. Sequencing was carried out using PBMCs or T cells enriched from blood (not recorded which). The rearrangement links TRBV7-2 to TRBJ1-3; 7 bases are shared with TRBD1. The origin of this receptor is a woman in her fifties or sixties with acute COVID-19. The CDR3 here is CASSTRQGGGNTIYF. CDR3 bases: TGTGCCAGCAGCACTAGACAGGGTGGTGGAAACACCATATATTTT. The whole variable domain, filled in from reference TRBV7-2 and TRBJ1-3, reads GAGVSQSPSNKVTEKGKDVELRCDPISGHTALYWYRQSLGQGLEFLIYFQGNSAPDKSGLPSDRFSAERTGGSVSTLTIQRTQQEDSAVYLCASSTRQGGGNTIYFGEGSWLTVV.